These 25 T cell receptor beta chains originate from one sample sequenced in a study of blood T cell repertoires in COVID-19. Using immunoSEQ multiplex PCR, the repertoire was profiled, and TCRdb retains in-frame clones only, with some absent. The data hold about 200,000 clones, with around 86% observed a single time. The specimen was PBMCs or T cells enriched from blood (not recorded which). These receptors all stem from a woman in her thirties or forties with acute COVID-19.

Here the CDR3 reads CASSQWAGITGELFF. The CDR3 bases are TGTGCCAGCAGCCAGTGGGCGGGGATTACCGGGGAGCTGTTTTTT. J is TRBJ2-2 and V is TRBV14, with D maybe TRBD2 (6 bases). Germline lookup yields CDR1 SGHDN and CDR2 FVKESK. V was cut by 3 bases and J by 5 bases, with 13 bases left in between. The CDR3 covers 15 residues.

The V and J genes are TRBV2 and TRBJ2-5, with TRBD2 matching 7 bases. From germline, CDR1 is SNHLY and CDR2 FYNNEI. The CDR3 length is 13 residues. Trimming at V came to 10 bases and at J to 5 bases, leaving 10 bases not matched to a gene. The chain's CDR3 is CATLADGRETQYF. CDR3 in DNA: TGTGCCACCCTAGCGGACGGACGGGAGACCCAGTACTTC.

There are a few counts of this clone. The chain combines TRBV24-1 with TRBJ2-1, with D possibly being TRBD1 (7 bases). The CDR3 consists of 16 residues. CDR1 and CDR2 from the germline V gene are KGHDR and SFDVKD. Deletions cut 4 bases from V and 4 bases from J, with 16 bases between. The CDR3: CATSDPRRGRYNEQFF. CDR3 coding DNA: TGTGCCACCAGTGACCCGAGGAGGGGGCGGTACAATGAGCAGTTCTTC.

The chain joins TRBV28 to TRBJ2-7; 9 positions agree with TRBD2. The CDR3 has 16 amino acids. V was clipped by 4 bases and J by 0 bases; unmatched bases: 7. In germline, CDR1 is MDHEN, CDR2 SYDVKM. The CDR3 DNA follows: TGTGCCAGCAGTTCGCCGACTAGCGGAAGCTCCTACGAGCAGTACTTC. This encodes CASSSPTSGSSYEQYF.

This clone occurred a few times. This sample also contains other DNA sequences that code for the same CDR3. The V call is TRBV24-1, the J call TRBJ1-2; D remains ambiguous. Germline values: CDR1 KGHDR, CDR2 SFDVKD. The CDR3 runs to 12 residues. The V end lost 4 bases, the J end lost 4 bases, and 6 bases lay between the germline ends. The DNA for the CDR3 is TGTGCCACCAGTGAGGGCAGCTATGGCTACACCTTC. Translated, it gives CATSEGSYGYTF.

This chain uses TRBV3-1 (or the pseudogene TRBV3-2) with TRBJ1-3, with TRBD1 as a possible D gene (6 bases). Per the germline V gene, CDR1 is LGHDT and CDR2 is YNNKEL (reference sequence). The V end lost 3 bases, the J end lost 0 bases, and 12 bases lay between the germline ends. The CDR3 totals 16 residues. The CDR3 sequence is CASSQTAGVSGNTIYF. CDR3 coding DNA: TGTGCCAGCAGCCAGACTGCAGGGGTCTCTGGAAACACCATATATTTT.

This chain joins TRBV14 and TRBJ2-5, with 8 bases lining up with TRBD1. Germline CDR1 reads SGHDN; CDR2 reads FVKESK. The CDR3 totals 15 residues. V was clipped by 1 base and J by 5 bases; unmatched bases: 6. The chain's CDR3 is CASSQAQGAQETQYF. As DNA, the CDR3 is TGTGCCAGCAGCCAAGCCCAGGGGGCACAGGAGACCCAGTACTTC.

This chain joins TRBV5-6 and TRBJ2-7; D may be TRBD2 (6 bases). The CDR3 is 14 amino acids. Germline lookup yields CDR1 SGHDT and CDR2 YYEEEE. V was clipped by 4 bases and J by 3 bases, with 14 bases between them. CDR3 DNA sequence: TGTGCCAGCAGCGCGGGACTGTCCCTCTACGAGCAGTACTTC. Translating gives CASSAGLSLYEQYF.

In this sample, this clone turned up a few times. CDR3 DNA: TGTGCCAGTAGTATAGACAGTTACTACGAGCAGTACTTC. It translates to CASSIDSYYEQYF. The chain combines TRBV19 with TRBJ2-7, with unresolved D. Per the germline V gene, CDR1 is LNHDA and CDR2 is SQIVND (reference sequence). The CDR3 is 13 amino acids. Deletions cut 0 bases from V and 3 bases from J, with 6 bases between.

The chain employs TRBV5-5 and TRBJ2-4; D may be TRBD1 (6 bases). This CDR3 has 16 amino acids. The germline V and J ends were trimmed by 0 bases and 0 bases, with 10 bases remaining between them. Germline V gives CDR1 SGHKS, CDR2 YYEKEE (reference sequence). For the CDR3, the DNA is TGTGCCAGCAGCTTGGGACAGGCATTAGCCAAAAACATTCAGTACTTC. It translates to CASSLGQALAKNIQYF.

This chain uses TRBV5-6 with TRBJ2-6, with TRBD2 as a possible D gene (6 bases). V lost 6 bases, J lost 0 bases, and 16 bases lay in between. The CDR3 is made up of 17 amino acids. CDR1 SGHDT and CDR2 YYEEEE come from the germline V gene. The CDR3 region has the DNA TGTGCCAGCACCCCCGGGGGTTCCCGCTCTGGGGCCAACGTCCTGACTTTC. It yields the protein CASTPGGSRSGANVLTF.

The rearrangement links TRBV18 to TRBJ2-6; TRBD1 matches 11 bases. With V trimmed by 3 bases and J by 4 bases, 8 bases remained unmatched. From germline, CDR1 is KGHSH and CDR2 LQKENI. This CDR3 has 18 amino acids. The CDR3 coding sequence is TGTGCCAGCTCACCGAGGGACAGGGGGGATCTCGGGGCCAACGTCCTGACTTTC. It codes for CASSPRDRGDLGANVLTF.

On this clone: The same CDR3 is also encoded by other DNA sequences in this sample. The genes are TRBV18 and TRBJ1-1; no firm D call. The germline V gene has CDR1 KGHSH and CDR2 LQKENI. Between the trimmed V and J ends, which lost 3 bases and 1 base, there was a span of 9 bases. This CDR3 contains 14 residues. Written as DNA, the CDR3 is TGTGCCAGCTCACCCCTTGACACGAACACTGAAGCTTTCTTT. It encodes CASSPLDTNTEAFF.

The table lists this clone with a count of one. The same CDR3 can be traced to other DNA sequences in this sample. The V and J genes are TRBV3-1 (or the pseudogene TRBV3-2) and TRBJ1-5, with 7 bases aligning to TRBD1. Per the germline V gene, CDR1 is LGHDT and CDR2 is YNNKEL (reference sequence). Trimming took 4 bases from V and 2 from J; bases not matched to a gene: 2. The CDR3 loop spans 14 amino acids. The CDR3 nucleotides are TGTGCCAGCAGCCCCGGGACAGGCAATCAGCCCCAGCATTTT. It encodes CASSPGTGNQPQHF.

V usage is TRBV3-1 (or the pseudogene TRBV3-2) and J usage is TRBJ2-1, with D perhaps TRBD2 (5 bases). The CDR3 is 17 residues long. The V end was cut by 0 bases, the J end by 9 bases, with 21 bases between. From germline, CDR1 is LGHDT and CDR2 YNNKEL (reference sequence). CDR3 DNA: TGTGCCAGCAGCCAAGACGGGTCGGGAAGCCGTTCGGGTGAGCAGTTCTTC. Protein product: CASSQDGSGSRSGEQFF.

This rearrangement joins TRBV7-6 to TRBJ2-7; TRBD2 matches at 13 bases. CDR1 and CDR2 from the germline V gene are SGHVS and FNYEAQ. The CDR3 consists of 19 residues. The trim removed 5 bases at V and 7 bases at J, leaving 20 bases unmatched. The CDR3 sequence: CASSLTHTSGRAGGVEQYF. The DNA of the CDR3 is TGTGCCAGCAGCCTCACCCATACTAGCGGGAGGGCCGGAGGGGTTGAGCAGTACTTC. Combining the CDR3 with reference TRBV7-6 and TRBJ2-7 gives the whole variable domain GAGVSQSPRYKVTKRGQDVALRCDPISGHVSLYWYRQALGQGPEFLTYFNYEAQQDKSGLPNDRFSAERPEGSISTLTIQRTEQRDSAMYRCASSLTHTSGRAGGVEQYFGPGTRLTVT.

This clone has only one observation. The V gene is TRBV27, the J gene TRBJ2-1, with D uncertain. CDR1 MNHEY and CDR2 SMNVEV come from the germline V gene (reference sequence). The CDR3 is made up of 13 amino acids. The ends were cut back, 6 bases at V and 6 bases at J, with 12 bases in the middle. The DNA for the CDR3 is TGTGCCAGCAGGCCGGTTTTGTCCAATGAGCAGTTCTTC. It specifies CASRPVLSNEQFF.

This clone was detected a few times. This sample also contains other DNA sequences that code for the same CDR3. The chain couples TRBV7-6 to TRBJ2-1; TRBD2 aligns across 13 bases. J was trimmed by 4 bases and V by 4 bases; bases with no gene match: 1. CDR1 and CDR2 (germline): SGHVS, FNYEAQ. CDR3 length: 15 amino acids. This CDR3 reads CASSSGLAGYNEQFF. CDR3 DNA: TGTGCCAGCAGCTCGGGACTAGCGGGGTACAATGAGCAGTTCTTC.

This chain's CDR3 is CASSVRGQGWNEQFF. The CDR3 nucleotides are TGTGCCAGCAGCGTAAGGGGACAGGGGTGGAATGAGCAGTTCTTC. The rearrangement uses TRBV9 and TRBJ2-1; 10 nucleotides match TRBD1. The CDR3 has 15 amino acids. Trimming at V came to 1 base and at J to 7 bases, leaving 5 bases not matched to a gene. The germline gives CDR1 SGDLS, CDR2 YYNGEE.

V gene TRBV13 combines with J gene TRBJ1-1; a weak D match, TRBD1 (6 bases). This CDR3 region has 17 residues. V gave up 5 bases and J gave up 4 bases, with 23 bases separating them. Germline V gene data show CDR1 as PRHDT and CDR2 as FYEKMQ (reference sequence). In DNA, the CDR3 is TGTGCCAGCAGCCCTACCCACCCAGGGGCAGGTTTCACTGAAGCTTTCTTT. Protein: CASSPTHPGAGFTEAFF.

This sequence joins TRBV28 and TRBJ2-3; 8 nucleotides align to TRBD2. CDR3 length equals 15 residues. Germline CDR1 MDHEN, CDR2 SYDVKM. V was pared by 6 bases and J by 3 bases, with 8 bases of the junction left unmatched. This CDR3 reads CASRLAATMTDTQYF. DNA for the CDR3: TGTGCCAGCAGACTAGCGGCTACGATGACAGATACGCAGTATTTT.

This sequence joins TRBV19 and TRBJ2-2; TRBD1 agrees at 9 bases. CDR3 size: 16 residues. Looked up from germline, CDR1 is LNHDA and CDR2 is SQIVND (reference sequence). The junction had 5 bases not matched to a gene; V was cut back by 5 bases and J by 1 base. In DNA form, the CDR3 reads TGTGCCAGTAGTTTTAACAGGGGGCAGAACACCGGGGAGCTGTTTTTT. Protein: CASSFNRGQNTGELFF. The whole variable domain, filled in from reference TRBV19 and TRBJ2-2, reads DGGITQSPKYLFRKEGQNVTLSCEQNLNHDAMYWYRQDPGQGLRLIYYSQIVNDFQKGDIAEGYSVSREKKESFPLTVTSAQKNPTAFYLCASSFNRGQNTGELFFGEGSRLTVL.

The genes are TRBV6-5 and TRBJ1-6, with D maybe TRBD1 (6 bases). The CDR3 spans 14 residues. Germline CDR1 and CDR2: MNHEY and SVGAGI. V was trimmed by 6 bases and J by 10 bases, leaving 16 bases between them. This CDR3 reads CASSSHREGSPLHF. The DNA of the CDR3 is TGTGCCAGCAGCTCCCACAGGGAGGGATCACCCCTCCACTTT.

The J gene is TRBJ2-5, the V gene TRBV5-6, with D maybe TRBD2 (6 bases). V was shortened by 4 bases and J by 1 base, with 14 bases between the two germline ends. The CDR3 sequence is 15 residues long. Germline V CDR1 and CDR2: SGHDT, YYEEEE. CDR3 coding DNA: TGTGCCAGCAGCAAGGGACTGAATATCCAAGAGACCCAGTACTTC. Translating gives CASSKGLNIQETQYF.

The chain recombines TRBV28 with TRBJ1-3; no clear D gene. CDR1 is MDHEN, CDR2 SYDVKM, per germline. The CDR3 has 15 residues. Trimming cost V 2 bases and J 0 bases, with 8 bases left between them. CDR3 sequence (DNA): TGTGCCAGCAGTTTAGAAGTGAGCTCTGGAAACACCATATATTTT. Amino acids: CASSLEVSSGNTIYF.